This record covers a single T cell receptor (beta chain). This sample was included in a study of blood T cell repertoires in COVID-19. The CDR3 spans 12 residues. Trimming took 2 bases from V and 5 from J, leaving 4 bases between them. Germline V CDR1 and CDR2: MNHNS, SASEGT. In the original analysis: Estimation of nucleated cell counts was performed using reference gene primer amplification. Profiling relied on immunoSEQ multiplex PCR, and the TCRdb table lists in-frame clones only, not all of them. The V and J calls and clone size were taken over from that table, and D and trimming were inferred from the DNA. The sample has almost 55,000 clones, 65% to 90% seen once.

The receptor comes from a human donor in a cohort sampled during active COVID-19. This sequence joins TRBV6-1 and TRBJ1-5; the D is unclear. Material for sequencing was peripheral blood. The CDR3 DNA sequence: TGTGCCAGCAGTGAATCCGATCAGCCCCAGCATTTT. It is translated as CASSESDQPQHF.